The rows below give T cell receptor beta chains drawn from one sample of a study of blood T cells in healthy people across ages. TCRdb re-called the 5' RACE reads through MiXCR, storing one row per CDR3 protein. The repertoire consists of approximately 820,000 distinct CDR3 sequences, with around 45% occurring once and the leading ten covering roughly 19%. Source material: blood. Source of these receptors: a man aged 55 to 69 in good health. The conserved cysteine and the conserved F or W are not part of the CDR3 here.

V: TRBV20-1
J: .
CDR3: SAGPPSGAYEQY

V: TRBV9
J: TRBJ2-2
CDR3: ASSVGGTSVTGELF

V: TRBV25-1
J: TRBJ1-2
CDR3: ASSDQAYGYT

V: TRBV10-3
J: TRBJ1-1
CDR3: AISEWPTGMNTEAF

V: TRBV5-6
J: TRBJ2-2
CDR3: ASSWGVRELF

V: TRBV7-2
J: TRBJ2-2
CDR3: ASSLGLSGGELF

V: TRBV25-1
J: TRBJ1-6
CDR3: ASSDPSRDFYNSPLH

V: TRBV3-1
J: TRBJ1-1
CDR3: ASSQGGRAF

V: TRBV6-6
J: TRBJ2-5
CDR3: ASNRDRQETQY

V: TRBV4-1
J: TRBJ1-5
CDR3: ASSQPGQYQPQH

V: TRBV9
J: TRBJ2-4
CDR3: ASSVGGGNDVNIQY

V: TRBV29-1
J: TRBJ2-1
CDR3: SAPHGGILSNEQF

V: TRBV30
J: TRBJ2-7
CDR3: AWSVRGRPYEQY

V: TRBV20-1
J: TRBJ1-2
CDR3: SVRGQRTYGYT

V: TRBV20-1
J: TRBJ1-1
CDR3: RLNGGNMNTEAF

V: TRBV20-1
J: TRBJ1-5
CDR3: SARDPRDGGQPQH

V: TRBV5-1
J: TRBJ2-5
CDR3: ASSLAAGTNEQY

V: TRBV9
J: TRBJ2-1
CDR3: ASSSRGLLDNEQF

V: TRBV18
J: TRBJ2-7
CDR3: ASSPSDSRRSSYEQY

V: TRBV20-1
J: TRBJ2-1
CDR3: SATHGTSAEQF

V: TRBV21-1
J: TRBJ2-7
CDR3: ASSKPGQGIHEQY

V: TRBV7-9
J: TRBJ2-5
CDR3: ASSITSSHEGPRETQY

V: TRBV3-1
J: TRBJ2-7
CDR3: ASSQVDRVGEQY

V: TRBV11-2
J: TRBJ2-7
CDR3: ASSLEGGYPEQY

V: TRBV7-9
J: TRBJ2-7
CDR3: ASTPLSLEQY

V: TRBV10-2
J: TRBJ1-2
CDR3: ASSPDREIFTGYGHT

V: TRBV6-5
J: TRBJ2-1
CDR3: ASSYLGGDRDIEQF

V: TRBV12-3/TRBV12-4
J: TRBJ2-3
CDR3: ASNSGGGIGGTDTQY

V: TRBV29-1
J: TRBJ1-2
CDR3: SVTDYGYT

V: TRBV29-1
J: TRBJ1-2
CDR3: SVGPEGGYT

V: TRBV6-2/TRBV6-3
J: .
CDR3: ASTPGKIGTQY

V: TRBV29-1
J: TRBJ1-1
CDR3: SALQGTVAF

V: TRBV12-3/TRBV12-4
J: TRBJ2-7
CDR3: ASSTSSGGDGFYEQY

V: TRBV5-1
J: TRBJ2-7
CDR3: ASSPGTGGIEQY

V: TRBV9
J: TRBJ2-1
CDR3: ASSKDPGVSEQF

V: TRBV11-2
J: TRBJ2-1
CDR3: ASSPLLPSGGPRNNEQF

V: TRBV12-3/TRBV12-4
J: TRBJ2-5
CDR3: ASSPGSTQY

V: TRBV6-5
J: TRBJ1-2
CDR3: ASSYSGTHYGYT

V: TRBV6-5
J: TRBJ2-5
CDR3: ASSYSAGTEGKGETQY

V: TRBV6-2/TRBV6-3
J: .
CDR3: ASNLGGPGETQY

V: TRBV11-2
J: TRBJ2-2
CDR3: ASSLGQGQGTGELF

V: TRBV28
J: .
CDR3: ASSPQTSGAETQY

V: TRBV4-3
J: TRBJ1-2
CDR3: ASSHLSPGQGPRGYT

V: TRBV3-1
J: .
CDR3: ASSGRDGGYEQY

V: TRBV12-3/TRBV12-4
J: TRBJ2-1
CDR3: ASSKHPTYYNEQF

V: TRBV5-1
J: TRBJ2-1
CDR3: ASSGEGQGEQF

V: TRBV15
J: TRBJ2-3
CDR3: ATRGQFTDTQY

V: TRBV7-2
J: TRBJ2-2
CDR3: ASSLVRQNTGELF

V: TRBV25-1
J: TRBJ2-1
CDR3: ASSFSPADSRQF

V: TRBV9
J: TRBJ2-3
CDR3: ASSATSGVRLDTQY

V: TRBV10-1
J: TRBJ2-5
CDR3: ASSNTPSGQGVCKETQY

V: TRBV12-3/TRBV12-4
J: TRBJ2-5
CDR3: ASSLGKRGPFREQY

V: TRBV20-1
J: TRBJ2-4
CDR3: SAHTGVAKNIQY